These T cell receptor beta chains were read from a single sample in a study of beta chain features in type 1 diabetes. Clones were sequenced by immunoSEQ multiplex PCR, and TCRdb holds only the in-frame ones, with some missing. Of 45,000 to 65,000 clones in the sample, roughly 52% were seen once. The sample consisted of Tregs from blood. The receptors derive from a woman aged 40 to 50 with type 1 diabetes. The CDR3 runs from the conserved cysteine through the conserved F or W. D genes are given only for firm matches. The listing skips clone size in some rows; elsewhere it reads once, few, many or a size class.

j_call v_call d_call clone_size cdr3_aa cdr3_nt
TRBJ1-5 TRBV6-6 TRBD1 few CASRSGQGVGNQPQHF TGTGCCAGCAGATCGGGACAGGGGGTAGGCAATCAGCCCCAGCATTTT
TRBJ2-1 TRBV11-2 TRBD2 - CASSLTSGRANEQFF TGTGCCAGCAGCTTGACTAGCGGGAGGGCCAATGAGCAGTTCTTC
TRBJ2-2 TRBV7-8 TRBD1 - CASSYTGTGDTGELFF TGTGCCAGCAGCTACACCGGGACAGGGGACACCGGGGAGCTGTTTTTT
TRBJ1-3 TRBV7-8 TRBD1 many CASSLGTGTDRNTIYF TGTGCCAGCAGCTTAGGGACCGGGACAGACAGAAACACCATATATTTT
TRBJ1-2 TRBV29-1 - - CSVGGTSANYGYTF TGCAGCGTTGGGGGGACTTCAGCTAACTATGGCTACACCTTC
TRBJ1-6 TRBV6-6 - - CASSYSSSGDSPLHF TGTGCCAGCAGTTATTCAAGTTCGGGGGATTCACCCCTCCACTTT
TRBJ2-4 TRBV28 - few CASRDNVRIQYF TGTGCGAGCCGGGACAATGTCCGCATTCAGTACTTC
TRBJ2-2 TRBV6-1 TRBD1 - CASSQQGPSTGELFF TGTGCCAGCAGCCAACAGGGGCCAAGCACCGGGGAGCTGTTTTTT
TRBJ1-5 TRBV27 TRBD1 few CASRIRGDRGRVSNQPQHF TGTGCCAGCAGGATTAGAGGGGACAGGGGTAGGGTTAGCAATCAGCCCCAGCATTTT
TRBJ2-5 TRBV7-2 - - CASSLLGHSLQTQYF TGTGCCAGCAGCTTACTGGGACACTCGTTACAGACCCAGTACTTC
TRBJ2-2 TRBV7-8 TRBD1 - CASSFGTGGFGELFF TGTGCCAGCAGCTTCGGGACAGGAGGGTTCGGGGAGCTGTTTTTT
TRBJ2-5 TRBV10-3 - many CAISEGGSLETQYF TGTGCCATCAGTGAGGGGGGGTCCCTAGAGACCCAGTACTTC
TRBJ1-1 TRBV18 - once CASSPGLSKTEAFF TGTGCCAGCTCACCGGGACTCTCAAAGACTGAAGCTTTCTTT
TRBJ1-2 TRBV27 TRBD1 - CASSPHRGRPNYGYTF TGTGCCAGCAGCCCTCACAGGGGGCGCCCCAACTATGGCTACACCTTC
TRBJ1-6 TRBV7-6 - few CASSLARSGSPLHF TGTGCCAGCAGCTTAGCGAGGTCGGGTTCACCCCTCCACTTT
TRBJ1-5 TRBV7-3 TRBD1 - CASSSQGGQPQHF TGTGCCAGCAGCTCACAGGGGGGTCAGCCCCAGCATTTT
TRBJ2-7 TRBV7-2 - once CASSPTGYEQYF TGTGCCAGCAGCCCGACAGGCTACGAGCAGTACTTC
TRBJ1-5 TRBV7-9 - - CASSLMAGRGQPQHF TGTGCCAGCAGCTTAATGGCAGGACGGGGTCAGCCCCAGCATTTT
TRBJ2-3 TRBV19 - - CASSMTARADTQYF TGTGCCAGTAGTATGACAGCCCGGGCAGATACGCAGTATTTT
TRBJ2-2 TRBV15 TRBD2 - CATSIGTSANTGELFF TGTGCCACCAGCATTGGGACTAGCGCGAACACCGGGGAGCTGTTTTTT
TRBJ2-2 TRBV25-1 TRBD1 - CASSRQGSTGELFF TGTGCCAGCAGTCGACAGGGTTCCACCGGGGAGCTGTTTTTT
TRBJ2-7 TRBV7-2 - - CASSFYRDPTYEQYF TGTGCCAGCAGCTTCTACAGGGACCCCACCTACGAGCAGTACTTC
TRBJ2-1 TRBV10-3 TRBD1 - CAISDVGQGSEQFF TGTGCCATCAGTGATGTAGGACAGGGGAGTGAGCAGTTCTTC
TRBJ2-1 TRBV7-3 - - CASSFSSVSYNEQFF TGTGCCAGCAGCTTCTCTAGCGTCTCCTACAATGAGCAGTTCTTC
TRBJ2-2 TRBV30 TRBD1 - CVGQGVNTGELFF TGTGTCGGACAGGGAGTGAACACCGGGGAGCTGTTTTTT
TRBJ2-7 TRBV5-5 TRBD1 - CASSVGQGIGEQYF TGTGCCAGCAGCGTGGGACAGGGTATAGGGGAGCAGTACTTC
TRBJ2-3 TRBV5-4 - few CASSLGGGTDTQYF TGTGCCAGCAGCTTGGGAGGGGGAACAGATACGCAGTATTTT
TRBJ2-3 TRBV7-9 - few CASITSGDTQYF TGTGCCAGCATCACCTCGGGGGATACGCAGTATTTT
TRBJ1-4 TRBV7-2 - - CASSLRSLGSGTNEKLFF TGTGCCAGCAGCTTAAGGAGTTTAGGGAGTGGGACTAATGAAAAACTGTTTTTT
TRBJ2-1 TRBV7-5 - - CARSPGGPSSHNEQFF TGTGCCAGAAGCCCCGGGGGACCATCTTCCCACAATGAGCAGTTCTTC
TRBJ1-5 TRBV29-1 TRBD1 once CSGKTGIGPQHF TGCAGCGGGAAGACAGGGATTGGGCCCCAGCATTTT
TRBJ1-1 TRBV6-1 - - CATRTVEAFF TGTGCTACCAGGACAGTTGAAGCTTTCTTT
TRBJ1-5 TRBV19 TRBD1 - CASSYSSRDSSNQPQHF TGTGCCAGTAGCTACTCGTCCCGGGACAGTAGCAATCAGCCCCAGCATTTT
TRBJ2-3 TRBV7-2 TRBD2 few CATGGRTSQVTQYF TGTGCCACAGGAGGGAGGACTAGTCAGGTTACGCAGTATTTT
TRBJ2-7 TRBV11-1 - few CASSLGVRLYEQYF TGTGCCAGCAGCTTAGGCGTCAGACTCTACGAGCAGTACTTC
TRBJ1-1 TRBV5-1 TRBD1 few CASSWTGQGAEAFF TGCGCCAGCAGCTGGACGGGACAGGGAGCTGAAGCTTTCTTT
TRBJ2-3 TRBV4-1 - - CASSQVGSDTQYF TGCGCCAGCAGCCAAGTTGGCTCAGATACGCAGTATTTT
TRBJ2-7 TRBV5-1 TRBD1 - CASSDRDRGIGEQYF TGCGCCAGCAGCGACCGGGACAGGGGTATTGGCGAGCAGTACTTC
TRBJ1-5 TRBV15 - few CATSRGDSSQPQHF TGTGCCACCAGCAGAGGAGACAGCAGTCAGCCCCAGCATTTT
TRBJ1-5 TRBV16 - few CASSQSGQGGQPQHF TGTGCCAGCAGCCAATCCGGCCAGGGAGGTCAGCCCCAGCATTTT
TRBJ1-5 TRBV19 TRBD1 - CASSLIQTGDQPQHF TGTGCCAGTAGTCTTATTCAGACAGGGGACCAGCCCCAGCATTTT
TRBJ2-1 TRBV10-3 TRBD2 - CAISEYGGAENEQFF TGTGCCATCAGTGAGTACGGGGGGGCCGAAAATGAGCAGTTCTTC
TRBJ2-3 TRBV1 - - CTSSQPPGLAGGPYTQYF TGCACCAGCAGCCAACCCCCGGGACTAGCGGGAGGGCCGTATACGCAGTATTTT
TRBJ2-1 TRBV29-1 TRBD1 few CSVAGTEYNEQFF TGCAGCGTCGCCGGGACAGAGTACAATGAGCAGTTCTTC
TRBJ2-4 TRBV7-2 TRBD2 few CASSSPGTSGRFIQYF TGTGCCAGCAGCTCTCCCGGGACTAGCGGGAGGTTCATTCAGTACTTC
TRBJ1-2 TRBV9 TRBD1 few CASSVAGGNYGYTF TGTGCCAGCAGCGTCGCAGGGGGCAACTATGGCTACACCTTC
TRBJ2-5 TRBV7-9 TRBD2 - CASSPGTSGEETQYF TGTGCCAGCAGCCCCGGGACTAGCGGGGAAGAGACCCAGTACTTC
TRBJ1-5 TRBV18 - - CASSLNQVAGYQPQHF TGTGCCAGCTCACTTAACCAAGTGGCAGGGTATCAGCCCCAGCATTTT
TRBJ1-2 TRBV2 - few CASAYAGEGYTF TGTGCCAGCGCCTATGCGGGAGAAGGCTACACCTTC
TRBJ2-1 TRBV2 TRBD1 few CASSGDRVRYNEQFF TGTGCCAGCAGCGGGGACAGGGTTAGATACAATGAGCAGTTCTTC
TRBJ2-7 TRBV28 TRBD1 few CASYRTGLPYEQYF TGTGCCAGCTATCGGACAGGCCTACCCTACGAGCAGTACTTC